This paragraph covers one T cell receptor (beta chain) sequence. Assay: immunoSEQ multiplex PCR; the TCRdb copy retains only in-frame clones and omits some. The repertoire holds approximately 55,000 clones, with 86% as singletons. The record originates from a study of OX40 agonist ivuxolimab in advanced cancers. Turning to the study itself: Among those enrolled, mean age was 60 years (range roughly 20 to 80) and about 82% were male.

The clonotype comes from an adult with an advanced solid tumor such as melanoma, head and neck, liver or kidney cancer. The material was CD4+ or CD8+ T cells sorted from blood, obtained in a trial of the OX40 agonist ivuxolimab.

CDR3 DNA: TGCGCCAGCAGCCCCCTTGGAGGGGAGGGAAACATTCAGTACTTC. As protein: CASSPLGGEGNIQYF. The genes are TRBV5-1 and TRBJ2-4; TRBD2 matches 7 bases. The CDR3 is 15 amino acids. V was pared by 4 bases and J by 6 bases, with 10 bases of the junction left unmatched. Looked up from germline, CDR1 is SGHRS and CDR2 is YFSETQ.